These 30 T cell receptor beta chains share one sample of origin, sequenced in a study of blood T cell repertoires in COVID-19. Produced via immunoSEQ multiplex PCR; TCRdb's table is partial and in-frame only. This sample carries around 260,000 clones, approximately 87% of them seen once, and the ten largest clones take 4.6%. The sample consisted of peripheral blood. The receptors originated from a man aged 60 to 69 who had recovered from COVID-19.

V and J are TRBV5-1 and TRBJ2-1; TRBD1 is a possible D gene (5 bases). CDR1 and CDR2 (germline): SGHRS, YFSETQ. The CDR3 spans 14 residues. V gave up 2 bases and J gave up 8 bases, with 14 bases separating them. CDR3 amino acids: CASSLGAALDEQFF. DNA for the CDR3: TGCGCCAGCAGCTTAGGGGCCGCTTTGGATGAGCAGTTCTTC.

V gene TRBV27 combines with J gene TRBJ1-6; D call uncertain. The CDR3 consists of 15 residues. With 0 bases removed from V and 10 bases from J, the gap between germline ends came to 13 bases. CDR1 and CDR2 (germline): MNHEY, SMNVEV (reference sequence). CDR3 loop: CASSLSGRAGSPLHF. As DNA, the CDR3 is TGTGCCAGCAGTTTATCCGGCAGAGCGGGATCACCCCTCCACTTT.

CDR3 coding DNA: TGTGCCAGCAGCTTAGTAGCGGGGATCTCCTACAATGAGCAGTTCTTC. This sequence encodes CASSLVAGISYNEQFF. The chain carries TRBV11-2 and TRBJ2-1; 8 bases match TRBD2. The CDR3 loop spans 16 amino acids. The J segment lost 0 bases and the V segment lost 1 base, leaving 2 bases of the junction unmatched. CDR1 is SGHAT, CDR2 FQNNGV, per germline.

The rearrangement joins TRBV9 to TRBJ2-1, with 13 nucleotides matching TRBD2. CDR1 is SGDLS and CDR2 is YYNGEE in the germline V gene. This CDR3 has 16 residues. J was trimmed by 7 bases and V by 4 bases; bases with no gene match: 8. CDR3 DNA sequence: TGTGCCAGCAGCTTCATCGGGACTAGCGGGGCAAATGAGCAGTTCTTC. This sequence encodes CASSFIGTSGANEQFF.

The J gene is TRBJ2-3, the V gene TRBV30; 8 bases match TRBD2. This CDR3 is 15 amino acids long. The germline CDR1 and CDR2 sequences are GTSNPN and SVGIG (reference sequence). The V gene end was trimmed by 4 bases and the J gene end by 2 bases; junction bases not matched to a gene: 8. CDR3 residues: CAWTRGGGDTDTQYF. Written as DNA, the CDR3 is TGTGCCTGGACACGGGGGGGAGGTGACACAGATACGCAGTATTTT.

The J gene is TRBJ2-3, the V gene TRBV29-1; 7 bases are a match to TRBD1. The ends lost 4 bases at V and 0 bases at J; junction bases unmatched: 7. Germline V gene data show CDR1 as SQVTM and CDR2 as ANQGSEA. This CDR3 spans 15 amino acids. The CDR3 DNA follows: TGCAGCGTTGGCCCAACAGGGGCTAGCACAGATACGCAGTATTTT. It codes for CSVGPTGASTDTQYF.

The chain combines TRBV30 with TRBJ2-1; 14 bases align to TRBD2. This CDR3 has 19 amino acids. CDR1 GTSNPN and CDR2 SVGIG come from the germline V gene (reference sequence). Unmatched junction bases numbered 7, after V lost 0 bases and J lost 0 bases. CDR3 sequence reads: CAWSVLGGLAGVSYNEQFF. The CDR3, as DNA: TGTGCCTGGAGTGTACTGGGGGGACTAGCGGGAGTCTCCTACAATGAGCAGTTCTTC.

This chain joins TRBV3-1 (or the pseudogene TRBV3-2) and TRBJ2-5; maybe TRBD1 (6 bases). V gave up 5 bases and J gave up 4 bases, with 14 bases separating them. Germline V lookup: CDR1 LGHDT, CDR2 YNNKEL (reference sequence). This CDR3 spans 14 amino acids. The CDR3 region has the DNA TGTGCCAGCAGCTACACAGGGTTAGGAGAGACCCAGTACTTC. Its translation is CASSYTGLGETQYF.

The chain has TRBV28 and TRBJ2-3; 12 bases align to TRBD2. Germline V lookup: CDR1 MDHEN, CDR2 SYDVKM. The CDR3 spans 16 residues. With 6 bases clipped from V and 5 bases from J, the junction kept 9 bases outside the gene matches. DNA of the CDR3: TGTGCCAGCAGCCAAAGACTAGCGGGAGATGTAGATACGCAGTATTTT. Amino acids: CASSQRLAGDVDTQYF.

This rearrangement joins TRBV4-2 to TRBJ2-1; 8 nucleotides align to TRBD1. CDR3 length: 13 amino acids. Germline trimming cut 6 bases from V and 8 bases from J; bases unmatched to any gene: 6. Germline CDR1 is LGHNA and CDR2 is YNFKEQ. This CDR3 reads CASSRQGADEQFF. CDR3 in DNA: TGTGCCAGCAGTCGCCAGGGGGCTGATGAGCAGTTCTTC.

The CDR3 DNA sequence: TGTGCCAGCAGCTCACTAGCGGGGGGCTACGAGCAGTACTTC. This gives the protein CASSSLAGGYEQYF. The chain is built from TRBV7-8 and TRBJ2-7; 12 nucleotides agree with TRBD2. After removal of 4 bases from V and 3 bases from J, the junction contained 1 base not matched to a gene. The CDR3 has 14 amino acids. Germline loops: CDR1 SGHVS, CDR2 FQNEAQ.

CDR3 protein: CASRRLAGGPWETQYF. DNA for the CDR3: TGTGCCAGCAGGAGACTAGCGGGAGGGCCCTGGGAGACCCAGTACTTC. The chain combines TRBV5-6 with TRBJ2-5, with 14 bases lining up with TRBD2. Germline values: CDR1 SGHDT, CDR2 YYEEEE. The CDR3 runs 16 residues. V gave up 5 bases and J gave up 5 bases; unmatched junction bases: 8.

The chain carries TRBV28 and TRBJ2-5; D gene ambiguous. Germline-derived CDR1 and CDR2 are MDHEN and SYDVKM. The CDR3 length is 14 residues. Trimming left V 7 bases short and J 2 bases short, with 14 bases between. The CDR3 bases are TGTGCCAGCACCCCCCTTGGCAGTCAAGAGACCCAGTACTTC. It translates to CASTPLGSQETQYF. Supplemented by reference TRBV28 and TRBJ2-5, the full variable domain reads DVKVTQSSRYLVKRTGEKVFLECVQDMDHENMFWYRQDPGLGLRLIYFSYDVKMKEKGDIPEGYSVSREKKERFSLILESASTNQTSMYLCASTPLGSQETQYFGPGTRLLVL.

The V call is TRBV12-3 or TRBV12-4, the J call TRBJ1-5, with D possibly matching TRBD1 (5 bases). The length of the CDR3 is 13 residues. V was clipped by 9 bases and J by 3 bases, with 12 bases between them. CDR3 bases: TGTGCCAGTTGGGGGGGGATCAATCAGCCCCAGCATTTT. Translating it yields CASWGGINQPQHF.

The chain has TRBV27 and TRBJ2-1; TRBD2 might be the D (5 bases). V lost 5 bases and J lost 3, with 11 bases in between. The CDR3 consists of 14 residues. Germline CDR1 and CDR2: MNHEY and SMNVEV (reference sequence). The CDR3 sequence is CASSGRDHYNEQFF. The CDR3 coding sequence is TGTGCCAGCAGTGGGAGAGACCACTACAATGAGCAGTTCTTC.

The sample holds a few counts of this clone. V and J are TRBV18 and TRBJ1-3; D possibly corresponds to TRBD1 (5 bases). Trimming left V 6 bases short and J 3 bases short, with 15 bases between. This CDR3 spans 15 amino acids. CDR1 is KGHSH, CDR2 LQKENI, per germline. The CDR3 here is CASSQSTVNGNTIYF. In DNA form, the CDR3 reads TGTGCCAGCTCCCAATCGACAGTTAATGGAAACACCATATATTTT.

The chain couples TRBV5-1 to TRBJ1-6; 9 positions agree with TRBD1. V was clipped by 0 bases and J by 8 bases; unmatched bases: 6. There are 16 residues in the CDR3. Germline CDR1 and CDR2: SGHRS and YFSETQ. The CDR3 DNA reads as TGCGCCAGCAGCTTGGGATGGACAGGGGAAGATTCACCCCTCCACTTT. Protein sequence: CASSLGWTGEDSPLHF.

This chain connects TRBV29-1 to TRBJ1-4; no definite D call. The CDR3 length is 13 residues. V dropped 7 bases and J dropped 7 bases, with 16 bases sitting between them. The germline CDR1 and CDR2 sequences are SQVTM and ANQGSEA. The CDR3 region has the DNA TGCAGCGCCAAGACATCCCCGACTGAAAAACTGTTTTTT. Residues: CSAKTSPTEKLFF.

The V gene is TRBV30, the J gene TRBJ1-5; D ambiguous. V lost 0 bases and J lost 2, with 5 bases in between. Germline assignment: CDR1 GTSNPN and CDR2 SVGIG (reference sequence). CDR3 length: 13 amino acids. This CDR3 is CAWSVEGNQPQHF. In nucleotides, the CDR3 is TGTGCCTGGAGTGTAGAGGGCAATCAGCCCCAGCATTTT.

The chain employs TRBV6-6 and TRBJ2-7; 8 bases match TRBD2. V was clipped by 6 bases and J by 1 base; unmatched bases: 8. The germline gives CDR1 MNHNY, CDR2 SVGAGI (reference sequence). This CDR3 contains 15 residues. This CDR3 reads CASSGRDGGSYEQYF. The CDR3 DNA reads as TGTGCCAGCAGCGGGAGGGACGGAGGGTCCTACGAGCAGTACTTC.

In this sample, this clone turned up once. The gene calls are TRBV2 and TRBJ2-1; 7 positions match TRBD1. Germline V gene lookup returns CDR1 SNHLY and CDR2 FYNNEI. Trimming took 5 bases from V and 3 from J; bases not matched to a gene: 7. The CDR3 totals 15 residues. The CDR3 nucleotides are TGTGCCAGCAGTCTTACAGGGGCGAACTACAATGAGCAGTTCTTC. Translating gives CASSLTGANYNEQFF.

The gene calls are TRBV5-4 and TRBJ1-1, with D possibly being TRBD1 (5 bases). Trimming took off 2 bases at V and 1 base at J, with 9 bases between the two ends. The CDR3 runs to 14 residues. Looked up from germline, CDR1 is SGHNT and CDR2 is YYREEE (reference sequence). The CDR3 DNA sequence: TGTGCCAGCAGCTTCCGTGACAGGAACACTGAAGCTTTCTTT. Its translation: CASSFRDRNTEAFF.

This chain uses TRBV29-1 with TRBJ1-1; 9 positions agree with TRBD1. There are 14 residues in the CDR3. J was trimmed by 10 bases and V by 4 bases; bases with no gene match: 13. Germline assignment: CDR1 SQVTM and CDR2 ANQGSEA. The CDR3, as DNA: TGCAGCGTTGGCGGACAGGGGCGAGGCTGGGGAGCTTTCTTT. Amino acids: CSVGGQGRGWGAFF.

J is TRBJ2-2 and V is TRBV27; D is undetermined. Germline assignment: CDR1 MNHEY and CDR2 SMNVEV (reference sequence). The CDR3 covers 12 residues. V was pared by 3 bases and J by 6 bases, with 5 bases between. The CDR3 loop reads CASSFRAGELFF. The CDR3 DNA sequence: TGTGCCAGCAGTTTCCGCGCCGGGGAGCTGTTTTTT.

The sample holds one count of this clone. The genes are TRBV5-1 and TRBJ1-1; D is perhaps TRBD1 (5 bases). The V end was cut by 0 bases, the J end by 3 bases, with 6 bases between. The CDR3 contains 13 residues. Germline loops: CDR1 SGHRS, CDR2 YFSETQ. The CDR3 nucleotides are TGCGCCAGCAGCTTGGCGGGGGACACTGAAGCTTTCTTT. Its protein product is CASSLAGDTEAFF. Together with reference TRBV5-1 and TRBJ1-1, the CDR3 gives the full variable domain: KAGVTQTPRYLIKTRGQQVTLSCSPISGHRSVSWYQQTPGQGLQFLFEYFSETQRNKGNFPGRFSGRQFSNSRSEMNVSTLELGDSALYLCASSLAGDTEAFFGQGTRLTVV.

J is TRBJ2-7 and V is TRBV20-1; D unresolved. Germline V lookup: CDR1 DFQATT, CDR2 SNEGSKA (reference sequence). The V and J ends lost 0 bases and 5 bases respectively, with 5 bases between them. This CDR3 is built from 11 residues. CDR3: CSARDYDEQYF. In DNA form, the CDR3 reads TGCAGTGCTAGAGACTACGACGAGCAGTACTTC.

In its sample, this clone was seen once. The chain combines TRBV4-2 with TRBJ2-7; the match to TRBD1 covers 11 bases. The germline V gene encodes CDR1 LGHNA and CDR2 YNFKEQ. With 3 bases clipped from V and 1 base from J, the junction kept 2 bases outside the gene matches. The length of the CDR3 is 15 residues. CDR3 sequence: CASSHGQGASYEQYF. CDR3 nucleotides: TGTGCCAGCAGCCACGGACAGGGGGCATCCTACGAGCAGTACTTC.

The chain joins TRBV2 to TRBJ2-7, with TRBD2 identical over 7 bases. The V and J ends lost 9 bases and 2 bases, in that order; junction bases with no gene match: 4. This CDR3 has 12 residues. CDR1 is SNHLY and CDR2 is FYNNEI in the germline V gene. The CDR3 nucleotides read TGTGCCAGTAAGCGGGGCGCCTACGAGCAGTACTTC. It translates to CASKRGAYEQYF.

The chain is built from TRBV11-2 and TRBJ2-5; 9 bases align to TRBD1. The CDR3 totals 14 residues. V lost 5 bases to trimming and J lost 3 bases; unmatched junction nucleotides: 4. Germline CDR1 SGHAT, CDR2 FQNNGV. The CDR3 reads CASSLGQGKETQYF. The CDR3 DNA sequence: TGTGCCAGCAGCCTTGGACAGGGGAAAGAGACCCAGTACTTC.

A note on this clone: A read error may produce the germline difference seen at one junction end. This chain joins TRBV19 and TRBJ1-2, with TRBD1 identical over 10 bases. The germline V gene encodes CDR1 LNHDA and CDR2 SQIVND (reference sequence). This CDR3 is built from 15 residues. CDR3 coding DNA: TGTGCCAGTAGACTGCGGAGGACAGGGGGTATTCCGTGCGCCTTC. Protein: CASRLRRTGGIPCAF.